The rows below give T cell receptor beta chains drawn from one sample of a study of blood T cell repertoires in COVID-19. Only in-frame clones appear in the TCRdb table, and some are missing; sequencing was by immunoSEQ multiplex PCR. The table includes some 210,000 clones, almost 85% detected once. Input material: peripheral blood. The receptors derive from a woman in her 50s with active or convalescent COVID-19. Both conserved end residues are part of each CDR3. The order of the fields is V gene, clone size, J gene, D gene, CDR3 DNA, CDR3 protein. The D gene is left open where the match is weak. A row's size may be missing; if present it is once, few, many or a size class.

TRBV18	-	TRBJ1-4	-	TGTGCCAGCTCACCAGATCAGTCTAATGAAAAACTGTTTTTT	CASSPDQSNEKLFF
TRBV5-1	-	TRBJ2-5	TRBD2	TGCGCCAGCAGCTGGTCCTTCGAACCTAGCGGGGTACAAGAGACCCAGTACTTC	CASSWSFEPSGVQETQYF
TRBV10-3	-	TRBJ2-1	-	TGTGCCATCAGCACCGGGACTGATACCTCCAATGAGCAGTTCTTC	CAISTGTDTSNEQFF
TRBV2	-	TRBJ2-3	-	TGTGCCAGCAGTGATAATAGGGGTGCAGATACGCAGTATTTT	CASSDNRGADTQYF
TRBV3-1/TRBV3-2	few	TRBJ2-5	-	TGTGCCAGCAGCCAAGATGGGCAGGGCCGGGAGACCCAGTACTTC	CASSQDGQGRETQYF
TRBV6-5	-	TRBJ2-3	TRBD2	TGTGCCAGCAGCTCAGCGGGAGCCCCAGATACGCAGTATTTT	CASSSAGAPDTQYF
TRBV5-1	once	TRBJ1-3	-	TGCGCCAGCAGCTGGGCAACAGGCCGCTCTGGAAACACCATATATTTT	CASSWATGRSGNTIYF
TRBV12-5	-	TRBJ2-3	TRBD1	TGTGCTAGTGGTTTTCGGGACAGGCTCTGGGATACGCAGTATTTT	CASGFRDRLWDTQYF
TRBV30	once	TRBJ1-6	-	TGTGCCTGGAGTATCCGGACAGCCAATTCACCCCTCCACTTT	CAWSIRTANSPLHF
TRBV7-8	-	TRBJ2-4	-	TGTGCCAGCAACCCGGGGAGAGGTTTAGCCAAAAACATTCAGTACTTC	CASNPGRGLAKNIQYF
TRBV5-6	-	TRBJ2-6	-	TGTGCCAGCAGCCTGAGGGGGGCCAACGTCCTGACTTTC	CASSLRGANVLTF
TRBV19	-	TRBJ1-5	TRBD1	TGTGCCAGTAGTACAGGACAGGGCGGACAGCCCCAGCATTTT	CASSTGQGGQPQHF
TRBV28	-	TRBJ1-1	-	TGTGCCAGCAGTTCTTCAGGGGTTCGGGCGAACACTGAAGCTTTCTTT	CASSSSGVRANTEAFF
TRBV11-2	once	TRBJ2-7	-	TGTGCCAGCAGCTTACTAATCACAGGGAGCGAGCAGTACTTC	CASSLLITGSEQYF